This entry lists 22 T cell receptor beta chains sequenced from one sample in a study of cytomegalovirus exposure and HLA in healthy donors. The PCR used 60 Vbeta and 13 Jbeta primers. Repertoires were generated with immunoSEQ multiplex PCR, while TCRdb's copy carries only in-frame clones and drops some. The repertoire consists of around 100,000 clones, with roughly four fifths occurring once and the leading ten covering 3.4%. Input material: PBMCs. The origin of the receptors is a man under 40 in good health and CMV-seropositive.

The chain joins TRBV5-1 to TRBJ1-3; D might be TRBD1 (5 bases). The ends were cut back, 4 bases at V and 2 bases at J, with 19 bases in the middle. CDR1 and CDR2 (germline): SGHRS, YFSETQ. The length of the CDR3 is 17 residues. The chain's CDR3 is CASSMGEWGTAGNTIYF. CDR3 coding DNA: TGCGCCAGCAGCATGGGAGAATGGGGCACCGCTGGAAACACCATATATTTT.

J is TRBJ2-2 and V is TRBV27; 7 positions match TRBD2. The CDR3 runs 16 residues. With V trimmed by 5 bases and J by 1 base, 7 bases remained unmatched. Germline V gene sequence: CDR1 MNHEY, CDR2 SMNVEV (reference sequence). The CDR3 spells CASSLTSRKNTGELFF. Written as DNA, the CDR3 is TGTGCCAGCAGTCTGACTAGCCGGAAGAACACCGGGGAGCTGTTTTTT.

J is TRBJ2-7 and V is TRBV9, with 8 bases matching TRBD2. Germline lookup yields CDR1 SGDLS and CDR2 YYNGEE. This CDR3 has 15 amino acids. The V gene end was trimmed by 4 bases and the J gene end by 3 bases; junction bases not matched to a gene: 9. The CDR3 region has the DNA TGTGCCAGCAGCCGCCAGGGACTAGAGATCTACGAGCAGTACTTC. Encoded protein: CASSRQGLEIYEQYF.

V gene TRBV7-8 combines with J gene TRBJ2-7, with 7 bases identical to TRBD1. V was pared by 3 bases and J by 1 base, with 12 bases of the junction left unmatched. The CDR3 contains 17 residues. Per the germline V gene, CDR1 is SGHVS and CDR2 is FQNEAQ. CDR3 nucleotides: TGTGCCAGCAGCTTGGGTCCTACAGGGGCGAGGTCCTACGAGCAGTACTTC. As protein: CASSLGPTGARSYEQYF.

This clone showed up just once. The V and J genes are TRBV7-2 and TRBJ2-1, with 13 bases lining up with TRBD2. The CDR3 covers 14 residues. Germline lookup yields CDR1 SGHTA and CDR2 FQGNSA. Germline trimming cut 7 bases from V and 9 bases from J; bases unmatched to any gene: 6. The CDR3 region is CASTPGLAGVEQFF. CDR3 DNA sequence: TGTGCCAGCACCCCCGGACTAGCGGGAGTTGAGCAGTTCTTC.

The chain links TRBV7-9 to TRBJ2-7; the match to TRBD2 covers 11 bases. Germline values: CDR1 SEHNR, CDR2 FQNEAQ (reference sequence). The CDR3 has 14 amino acids. J gave up 4 bases and V 5 bases, and 4 bases lay outside the gene matches. The CDR3 reads CASSPGLAVYEQYF. The CDR3 nucleotides are TGTGCCAGCAGCCCGGGACTAGCGGTTTACGAGCAGTACTTC.

The CDR3 region is CASSLQGGRYGEQYF. The CDR3 DNA follows: TGTGCCAGCTCATTACAAGGGGGACGGTACGGCGAGCAGTACTTC. V gene TRBV18 combines with J gene TRBJ2-7, with D perhaps TRBD1 (6 bases). V was shortened by 5 bases and J by 6 bases, with 20 bases between the two germline ends. Per germline, CDR1 KGHSH and CDR2 LQKENI. This CDR3 comprises 15 residues.

This sequence joins TRBV6-6 and TRBJ1-5; TRBD1 agrees at 8 bases. Germline CDR1 is MNHNY and CDR2 is SVGAGI (reference sequence). With V trimmed by 6 bases and J by 4 bases, 8 bases remained unmatched. This CDR3 has 15 amino acids. Here the CDR3 reads CASRLWTGSNQPQHF. In DNA, the CDR3 is TGTGCCAGCAGACTTTGGACAGGGAGTAATCAGCCCCAGCATTTT.

This clone was seen a handful of times. The genes are TRBV27 and TRBJ1-5; 10 nucleotides match TRBD1. This CDR3 region has 18 residues. V lost 5 bases, J lost 4 bases, and 14 bases stayed unmatched. Germline V gene data show CDR1 as MNHEY and CDR2 as SMNVEV (reference sequence). CDR3 nucleotides: TGTGCCAGCAGTCCCGGGCCCCACGGACAGGGGGTGAATCAGCCCCAGCATTTT. Protein sequence: CASSPGPHGQGVNQPQHF.

J is TRBJ2-7 and V is TRBV5-6, with TRBD1 as a possible D gene (6 bases). Germline loops: CDR1 SGHDT, CDR2 YYEEEE. V was clipped by 1 base and J by 3 bases, with 8 bases between them. CDR3 length: 13 amino acids. The CDR3 reads CASSLRGYYEQYF. CDR3 DNA: TGTGCCAGCAGCTTGAGGGGGTACTACGAGCAGTACTTC.

The V and J genes are TRBV19 and TRBJ2-3, with 9 nucleotides matching TRBD2. Germline loops: CDR1 LNHDA, CDR2 SQIVND (reference sequence). V shed 3 bases, J shed 4 bases, and the junction held 5 bases outside the gene matches. This CDR3 comprises 15 residues. The CDR3: CASSMRLAVADTQYF. The CDR3 nucleotides read TGTGCCAGTAGTATGAGACTAGCGGTGGCAGATACGCAGTATTTT. The full variable domain, in which reference TRBV19 and TRBJ2-3 provide the parts outside the CDR3, is DGGITQSPKYLFRKEGQNVTLSCEQNLNHDAMYWYRQDPGQGLRLIYYSQIVNDFQKGDIAEGYSVSREKKESFPLTVTSAQKNPTAFYLCASSMRLAVADTQYFGPGTRLTVL.

This clone occurred once. The V gene is TRBV28, the J gene TRBJ2-7; D is perhaps TRBD2 (6 bases). The ends were cut back, 4 bases at V and 9 bases at J, with 16 bases in the middle. The germline V gene has CDR1 MDHEN and CDR2 SYDVKM. The CDR3 runs 13 residues. DNA of the CDR3: TGTGCCAGCAGTTCCGCGATGGGGGGACGGCAGTACTTC. It yields the protein CASSSAMGGRQYF.

The CDR3 protein is CASSSPPGQGPFSYEQYF. CDR3 DNA sequence: TGTGCCAGCAGTTCCCCGCCGGGACAGGGCCCGTTCTCCTACGAGCAGTACTTC. This sequence joins TRBV28 and TRBJ2-7; 9 positions agree with TRBD1. This CDR3 is built from 18 residues. Per the germline V gene, CDR1 is MDHEN and CDR2 is SYDVKM. With V trimmed by 4 bases and J by 0 bases, 13 bases remained unmatched.

This clone was seen only a few times. The rearrangement joins TRBV28 to TRBJ1-1; TRBD1 is a possible D gene (5 bases). Germline V gene lookup returns CDR1 MDHEN and CDR2 SYDVKM. V was shortened by 2 bases and J by 4 bases, with 17 bases between the two germline ends. The CDR3 has 16 residues. As DNA, the CDR3 is TGTGCCAGCAGTTTACGGGGGGGGTTTCGTGGCACTGAAGCTTTCTTT. Translated: CASSLRGGFRGTEAFF.

The genes are TRBV10-1 and TRBJ2-7, with D unresolved. CDR1 and CDR2 (germline): WNHNN, SYGVQD (reference sequence). The CDR3 is made up of 13 amino acids. V lost 0 bases and J 5 bases, leaving 8 bases between the germline ends. Here the CDR3 reads CASSESPVDEQYF. The CDR3 DNA reads TGCGCCAGCAGTGAGTCTCCGGTTGACGAGCAGTACTTC.

This chain connects TRBV5-1 to TRBJ2-1, with D maybe TRBD1 (5 bases). Trimming took 4 bases from V and 3 from J, leaving 17 bases between them. CDR1 and CDR2 from the germline V gene are SGHRS and YFSETQ. The CDR3 is made up of 16 amino acids. CDR3 in DNA: TGCGCCAGCAGCGCGGCCAGGGCCAACCTCTACAATGAGCAGTTCTTC. Amino acids: CASSAARANLYNEQFF.

This clone has just a few counts. The J gene is TRBJ1-1, the V gene TRBV28; 7 positions agree with TRBD1. CDR3 length equals 13 residues. Trimming took 6 bases from V and 5 from J; bases not matched to a gene: 6. Germline values: CDR1 MDHEN, CDR2 SYDVKM. The CDR3 DNA reads as TGTGCCAGCAGCGTACAGGGGCGAACTGAAGCTTTCTTT. It encodes CASSVQGRTEAFF.

The rearrangement joins TRBV5-4 to TRBJ2-4, with 8 bases matching TRBD2. Germline trimming cut 5 bases from V and 3 bases from J; bases unmatched to any gene: 4. This CDR3 is built from 14 residues. CDR1 is SGHNT, CDR2 YYREEE, per germline (reference sequence). CDR3 residues: CASSNGGGKNIQYF. The CDR3 DNA follows: TGTGCCAGCAGTAACGGGGGGGGCAAAAACATTCAGTACTTC.

This chain links TRBV5-1 with TRBJ2-1; the D gene is possibly TRBD2 (6 bases). Germline CDR1 and CDR2: SGHRS and YFSETQ. V lost 0 bases to trimming and J lost 4 bases, with 8 bases between them. The CDR3 covers 14 residues. CDR3 sequence (DNA): TGCGCCAGCAGCTTGGTGGAGGGTTACAATGAGCAGTTCTTC. Protein: CASSLVEGYNEQFF.

The chain combines TRBV28 with TRBJ2-4; D ambiguous. CDR3 length equals 15 residues. Trimming took off 2 bases at V and 3 bases at J, with 11 bases between the two ends. Germline CDR1 is MDHEN and CDR2 is SYDVKM. The CDR3 nucleotides read TGTGCCAGCAGTTTAACAGTCAGTGACAAAAACATTCAGTACTTC. Protein product: CASSLTVSDKNIQYF.

This clone was seen just once. CDR3 coding DNA: TGCAGCGTTGATTGGGCTAGCGGGAGTTTCGGAGAGACCCAGTACTTC. Protein product: CSVDWASGSFGETQYF. V usage is TRBV29-1 and J usage is TRBJ2-5; 10 bases are shared with TRBD2. The V segment lost 3 bases and the J segment 4 bases; nucleotides outside the gene matches: 11. Germline-derived CDR1 and CDR2 are SQVTM and ANQGSEA. The CDR3 is 16 amino acids.

The V call is TRBV10-1, the J call TRBJ2-3, with a weak D call TRBD1 (5 bases). The CDR3 is 15 amino acids. The ends were cut back, 2 bases at V and 2 bases at J, with 11 bases in the middle. Germline values: CDR1 WNHNN, CDR2 SYGVQD (reference sequence). This CDR3 reads CASSEGRDPTDTQYF. The CDR3 DNA follows: TGCGCCAGCAGTGAGGGCAGGGATCCCACAGATACGCAGTATTTT.